The T cell receptor (beta chain) under discussion was sequenced for a study of OX40 agonist ivuxolimab in advanced cancers. Study-wide results and caveats: More expanded clones were seen, on average, in CD8+ T cells than in CD4+.

Data came from immunoSEQ multiplex PCR; TCRdb stores just in-frame clones and leaves some out. The data contain roughly 68,000 clones, just over 85% of them singletons. On this clone: The antigen is not known. The same CDR3 arises from other DNA sequences in this sample as well.

Trimming stripped 2 bases from V and 1 base from J, with 9 bases between. The CDR3 has 14 residues. Germline values: CDR1 SGDLS, CDR2 YYNGEE. This clonotype was obtained from an adult with an advanced solid tumor such as melanoma, head and neck, liver or kidney cancer. The chain has TRBV9 and TRBJ2-5; the D call may be TRBD1 or TRBD2 (5 bases each). Sequenced material: CD4+ or CD8+ T cells sorted from blood, taken in a trial of the OX40 agonist ivuxolimab. The CDR3 DNA is TGTGCCAGCAGCGTCTCTGGGGGCCAAGAGACCCAGTACTTC. The encoded protein is CASSVSGGQETQYF.